The rows below give T cell receptor beta chains drawn from one sample of a study of cytomegalovirus exposure and HLA in healthy donors. Profiled with immunoSEQ multiplex PCR; TCRdb holds only in-frame clones, not every one. The sample records roughly 120,000 clones, 70% to 90% being singletons. The sequencing sample was made of PBMCs. These receptors originate from a woman aged 25 to 39 in good health and CMV-seropositive. CDR3s include the opening cysteine and the closing phenylalanine or tryptophan. The D gene is left open where the match is weak. The listing skips clone size in some rows; elsewhere it reads once, few, many or a size class.

v_gene	j_gene	abundance	d_gene	CDR3aa	CDR3nt
TRBV14	TRBJ1-1	NA	TRBD1	CASSFRTGENAEAFF	TGTGCCAGCAGCTTCCGGACAGGTGAAAACGCTGAAGCTTTCTTT
TRBV5-6	TRBJ1-3	NA	NA	CASERRGVGNTIYF	TGTGCCAGCGAGAGGAGGGGCGTAGGAAACACCATATATTTT
TRBV4-1	TRBJ2-7	NA	NA	CASSQGGRDLTYEQYF	TGCGCCAGCAGCCAAGGGGGCCGGGACTTAACTTACGAGCAGTACTTC
TRBV5-4	TRBJ2-3	once	TRBD2	CASSGLAGGFTDTQYF	TGTGCCAGCAGCGGCCTAGCGGGGGGTTTCACAGATACGCAGTATTTT
TRBV15	TRBJ2-1	NA	NA	CATSRVTGWEGGNEQFF	TGTGCCACCAGCAGAGTTACAGGGTGGGAGGGGGGCAATGAGCAGTTCTTC
TRBV2	TRBJ2-1	NA	TRBD2	CASTPRSGSSNEQFF	TGTGCCAGCACCCCCAGGAGCGGGAGTAGTAATGAGCAGTTCTTC
TRBV5-6	TRBJ1-1	NA	TRBD1	CASSLVGTGGHTEAFF	TGTGCCAGCAGCTTGGTAGGGACAGGGGGGCACACTGAAGCTTTCTTT
TRBV9	TRBJ2-5	NA	TRBD2	CASSSGLAGAVSEETQYF	TGTGCCAGCAGCTCCGGACTAGCGGGAGCGGTCAGTGAAGAGACCCAGTACTTC
TRBV2	TRBJ1-6	NA	NA	CASRLPGGGSYNSPLHF	TGTGCCAGCCGACTGCCTGGGGGGGGGTCCTATAATTCACCCCTCCACTTT
TRBV5-5	TRBJ1-2	NA	NA	CASSLGHTNYGYTF	TGTGCCAGCAGCTTAGGACACACTAACTATGGCTACACCTTC
TRBV15	TRBJ1-1	NA	NA	CATSRDGLTNTEAFF	TGTGCCACCAGCAGAGATGGGCTGACGAACACTGAAGCTTTCTTT
TRBV7-3	TRBJ2-7	NA	TRBD1	CASSLRGQGPLYEQYF	TGTGCCAGCAGCTTAAGAGGACAGGGCCCCCTCTACGAGCAGTACTTC
TRBV4-1	TRBJ2-1	NA	TRBD2	CASSQGGGRYSYNEQFF	TGCGCCAGCAGCCAAGGGGGGGGGAGATACTCCTACAATGAGCAGTTCTTC
TRBV5-1	TRBJ2-5	once	TRBD2	CASWLAPSGGFETQYF	TGCGCCAGCTGGCTGGCGCCTAGCGGGGGGTTTGAGACCCAGTACTTC
TRBV7-3	TRBJ2-2	few	TRBD1	CASSSRGPTGELFF	TGTGCCAGCAGCTCCAGGGGGCCCACCGGGGAGCTGTTTTTT
TRBV5-6	TRBJ2-1	NA	TRBD2	CASSLLGGRNEQFF	TGTGCCAGCAGCTTGTTGGGCGGGAGGAATGAGCAGTTCTTC
TRBV7-2	TRBJ2-3	NA	TRBD1	CASGYRGTDTQYF	TGTGCCAGCGGGTACAGGGGTACAGATACGCAGTATTTT
TRBV15	TRBJ2-2	NA	NA	CATRRVGELFF	TGTGCCACCCGTCGAGTCGGGGAGCTGTTTTTT
TRBV4-3	TRBJ1-5	NA	NA	CASSQDFAGAQPQHF	TGCGCCAGCAGCCAAGATTTTGCGGGGGCTCAGCCCCAGCATTTT
TRBV5-1	TRBJ1-5	NA	NA	CASSLALNQPQHF	TGCGCCAGCAGCTTGGCACTTAATCAGCCCCAGCATTTT